Listed below are T cell receptor beta chains from one sample, sequenced in a study of T cells after posttransplantation cyclophosphamide. Some clones are missing from TCRdb's copy, which holds only in-frame ones; the method was immunoSEQ multiplex PCR. The table shows 3,900 or so clones, with around 68% occurring only once. Sequencing was done on a sample of memory CD8+ T cells sorted from blood. The receptor set was obtained from a man under 40 in good health and a related stem cell transplant donor. Each CDR3 is given with its conserved first and last residue. Each record gives: D gene, clone size, J gene, V gene, CDR3 protein, CDR3 DNA. A D gene is named only where the DNA matches it firmly. Some rows mark clone size as missing; the rest say once, few, many or name a class of expanded clone.

D: TRBD1; size: .; J: TRBJ2-1; V: TRBV10-3; CDR3: CAISEPGQGYNEQFF; DNA: TGTGCCATCAGTGAGCCGGGACAGGGCTACAATGAGCAGTTCTTC
D: TRBD1; size: once; J: TRBJ1-2; V: TRBV7-8; CDR3: CASSELQGDGYTF; DNA: TGTGCCAGCAGCGAACTACAGGGGGATGGCTACACCTTC
D: TRBD2; size: .; J: TRBJ2-1; V: TRBV7-9; CDR3: CASSISGTSVSEQFF; DNA: TGTGCCAGCAGCATATCCGGGACTAGCGTGAGCGAGCAGTTCTTC
D: .; size: .; J: TRBJ2-5; V: TRBV11-2; CDR3: CASAFGAGDMQETQYF; DNA: TGTGCCAGCGCATTTGGGGCGGGGGACATGCAAGAGACCCAGTACTTC
D: .; size: .; J: TRBJ1-2; V: TRBV29-1; CDR3: CSVLGGDQNYGYTF; DNA: TGCAGCGTCCTGGGGGGGGATCAGAACTATGGCTACACCTTC
D: TRBD1; size: .; J: TRBJ1-4; V: TRBV25-1; CDR3: CASSELGGGPEKLFF; DNA: TGTGCCAGCAGTGAATTAGGGGGCGGTCCTGAAAAACTGTTTTTT
D: .; size: once; J: TRBJ2-7; V: TRBV9; CDR3: CASSVGLGAWEQYF; DNA: TGTGCCAGCAGCGTAGGCTTGGGGGCTTGGGAGCAGTACTTC
D: .; size: .; J: TRBJ2-7; V: TRBV9; CDR3: CASCIRQKTAYEQYF; DNA: TGTGCCAGCTGTATCAGGCAGAAGACGGCATACGAGCAGTACTTC
D: TRBD1; size: once; J: TRBJ1-1; V: TRBV6-1; CDR3: CASSRTGDTEAFF; DNA: TGTGCCAGCAGCCGGACAGGGGACACTGAAGCTTTCTTT
D: .; size: once; J: TRBJ2-7; V: TRBV7-3; CDR3: CASSLSVSSYEQYF; DNA: TGTGCCAGCAGCTTATCCGTTTCCTCCTACGAGCAGTACTTC
D: TRBD1; size: medium-sized; J: TRBJ2-5; V: TRBV7-3; CDR3: CASSSNQGATQYF; DNA: TGTGCCAGCAGCTCCAATCAGGGGGCGACCCAGTACTTC
D: .; size: .; J: TRBJ2-7; V: TRBV6-1; CDR3: CASSVRGADEQYF; DNA: TGTGCCAGCAGTGTACGGGGGGCCGACGAGCAGTACTTC
D: TRBD2; size: few; J: TRBJ2-1; V: TRBV6-4; CDR3: CASSALAGGVVDEQFF; DNA: TGTGCCAGCAGTGCACTAGCGGGGGGTGTTGTGGATGAGCAGTTCTTC
D: .; size: .; J: TRBJ2-3; V: TRBV11-2; CDR3: CASSLVASRDTQYF; DNA: TGTGCCAGCAGCTTAGTGGCTAGCCGGGATACGCAGTATTTT
D: TRBD1; size: .; J: TRBJ2-5; V: TRBV28; CDR3: CASSHRTGPQETQYF; DNA: TGTGCCAGCAGTCATCGGACAGGGCCCCAAGAGACCCAGTACTTC
D: TRBD2; size: medium-sized; J: TRBJ2-2; V: TRBV6-4; CDR3: CASSDPAGGDTGELFF; DNA: TGTGCCAGCAGTGACCCCGCGGGGGGGGACACCGGGGAGCTGTTTTTT
D: .; size: .; J: TRBJ2-7; V: TRBV9; CDR3: CASSIRQKTAYEQYF; DNA: TGTGCCAGCAGCATCAGACAGAAGACGGCATACGAGCAGTACTTC
D: TRBD1; size: .; J: TRBJ2-7; V: TRBV2; CDR3: CASSPRQGVGYEQYF; DNA: TGTGCCAGCAGTCCTCGACAGGGGGTAGGGTACGAGCAGTACTTC
D: TRBD1; size: .; J: TRBJ2-2; V: TRBV15; CDR3: CATRGGQGDTGELFF; DNA: TGTGCCACCCGAGGAGGACAGGGCGACACCGGGGAGCTGTTTTTT
D: TRBD2; size: .; J: TRBJ2-5; V: TRBV7-7; CDR3: CASSLALAGGQETQYF; DNA: TGTGCTAGCAGCTTAGCGCTAGCGGGGGGACAAGAGACCCAGTACTTC
D: TRBD2; size: .; J: TRBJ2-7; V: TRBV9; CDR3: CASSVAASGTYEQYF; DNA: TGTGCCAGCAGCGTAGCGGCTAGCGGGACCTACGAGCAGTACTTC
D: TRBD1; size: .; J: TRBJ2-7; V: TRBV11-2; CDR3: CASSPRHRQGAKNEQYF; DNA: TGTGCCAGCAGCCCCCGCCATCGACAGGGGGCGAAGAACGAGCAGTACTTC
D: .; size: .; J: TRBJ2-7; V: TRBV5-4; CDR3: CASSPKEGYEQYF; DNA: TGTGCCAGCAGCCCGAAGGAGGGCTACGAGCAGTACTTC
D: TRBD1; size: .; J: TRBJ2-7; V: TRBV4-1; CDR3: CASSHIGGRGLDEQYF; DNA: TGCGCCAGCAGCCACATAGGTGGCAGGGGGCTAGACGAGCAGTACTTC
D: TRBD2; size: .; J: TRBJ2-1; V: TRBV28; CDR3: CASSPSGGAYNEQFF; DNA: TGTGCCAGCAGTCCCAGCGGGGGGGCCTACAATGAGCAGTTCTTC
D: .; size: few; J: TRBJ2-4; V: TRBV2; CDR3: CASLPRDKNIQYF; DNA: TGTGCCAGCTTGCCCCGGGACAAAAACATTCAGTACTTC
D: .; size: .; J: TRBJ1-6; V: TRBV11-2; CDR3: CASSLEQYNSPLHF; DNA: TGTGCCAGCAGCTTAGAACAGTATAATTCACCCCTCCACTTT
D: .; size: few; J: TRBJ2-7; V: TRBV9; CDR3: CASCIKQKTAYEQYF; DNA: TGTGCCAGTTGCATCAAACAGAAGACGGCATACGAGCAGTACTTC
D: .; size: .; J: TRBJ2-7; V: TRBV19; CDR3: CASSIGRGQPYEQYF; DNA: TGTGCCAGTAGTATAGGGAGGGGACAGCCGTACGAGCAGTACTTC
D: TRBD1; size: few; J: TRBJ1-2; V: TRBV5-6; CDR3: CASSLGTGEGGGYTF; DNA: TGTGCCAGCAGCTTGGGAACAGGGGAAGGGGGTGGCTACACCTTC
D: .; size: .; J: TRBJ2-1; V: TRBV9; CDR3: CASSPRGGSSYNEQFF; DNA: TGTGCCAGCAGCCCCAGGGGCGGGAGCTCCTACAATGAGCAGTTCTTC
D: .; size: .; J: TRBJ2-5; V: TRBV27; CDR3: CASSLYSSGLRETQYF; DNA: TGTGCCAGCAGTTTATATAGTTCGGGACTCCGAGAGACCCAGTACTTC
D: TRBD1; size: medium-sized; J: TRBJ1-3; V: TRBV2; CDR3: CASSDRGPGNTIYF; DNA: TGTGCCAGCAGTGATAGGGGGCCGGGAAACACCATATATTTT
D: TRBD1; size: .; J: TRBJ1-2; V: TRBV18; CDR3: CASSLQGASHGYTF; DNA: TGTGCCAGCTCACTACAGGGGGCAAGCCATGGCTACACCTTC
D: TRBD1; size: medium-sized; J: TRBJ2-3; V: TRBV19; CDR3: CASSTYGAGGPTDTQYF; DNA: TGTGCCAGTAGTACCTACGGGGCAGGGGGACCCACAGATACGCAGTATTTT
D: .; size: .; J: TRBJ2-1; V: TRBV2; CDR3: CASSGGGLSYNEQFF; DNA: TGTGCCAGCAGTGGAGGGGGTCTATCCTACAATGAGCAGTTCTTC
D: TRBD1; size: few; J: TRBJ2-2; V: TRBV7-6; CDR3: CASSSIAGGYDTGELFF; DNA: TGTGCCAGCAGCTCCATAGCAGGGGGCTATGACACCGGGGAGCTGTTTTTT
D: .; size: .; J: TRBJ2-7; V: TRBV9; CDR3: CASSFGQGTAYEQYF; DNA: TGTGCCAGTAGCTTCGGGCAGGGGACGGCCTACGAGCAGTACTTC
D: .; size: few; J: TRBJ2-1; V: TRBV4-2; CDR3: CASSQGLNSYNEQFF; DNA: TGTGCCAGCAGCCAAGGGCTGAACTCCTACAATGAGCAGTTCTTC
D: .; size: .; J: TRBJ1-3; V: TRBV5-1; CDR3: CASSPNSGRDSGNTIYF; DNA: TGCGCCAGCAGCCCCAACTCCGGACGGGACTCTGGAAACACCATATATTTT
D: .; size: .; J: TRBJ2-3; V: TRBV6-4; CDR3: CASSAKQEGTDTQYF; DNA: TGTGCCAGCAGTGCTAAGCAGGAGGGCACAGATACGCAGTATTTT
D: .; size: .; J: TRBJ2-7; V: TRBV9; CDR3: CASSIRQKTAYEQYF; DNA: TGTGCCAGCAGTATCAGGCAGAAGACGGCATACGAGCAGTACTTC
D: TRBD1; size: .; J: TRBJ2-2; V: TRBV27; CDR3: CASRPGTGLGELFF; DNA: TGTGCCAGCAGGCCGGGGACAGGGCTCGGGGAGCTGTTTTTT
D: .; size: .; J: TRBJ1-2; V: TRBV27; CDR3: CASSQRGGGGANYGYTF; DNA: TGTGCCAGCAGCCAGAGGGGGGGAGGGGGGGCTAACTATGGCTACACCTTC
D: TRBD1; size: few; J: TRBJ2-7; V: TRBV6-1; CDR3: CASTLGQGAYEQYF; DNA: TGTGCCAGCACTCTGGGACAGGGAGCCTACGAGCAGTACTTC
D: .; size: .; J: TRBJ2-7; V: TRBV5-1; CDR3: CASSLDRVHEQYF; DNA: TGCGCCAGCAGCTTGGACAGGGTTCACGAGCAGTACTTC
D: .; size: .; J: TRBJ2-7; V: TRBV5-6; CDR3: CASSFSAGLSAYEQYF; DNA: TGTGCCAGCAGCTTCTCCGCCGGACTATCCGCCTACGAGCAGTACTTC
D: TRBD1; size: medium-sized; J: TRBJ1-5; V: TRBV27; CDR3: CASSSRTGERQPQHF; DNA: TGTGCCAGCAGTTCACGGACAGGGGAAAGGCAGCCCCAGCATTTT
D: .; size: few; J: TRBJ1-5; V: TRBV6-1; CDR3: CASSESWTAYSNQPQHF; DNA: TGTGCCAGCAGTGAGTCCTGGACAGCCTATAGCAATCAGCCCCAGCATTTT
D: TRBD1; size: .; J: TRBJ1-4; V: TRBV28; CDR3: CASSLGTGVANEKLFF; DNA: TGTGCCAGCAGCCTCGGGACAGGAGTCGCTAATGAAAAACTGTTTTTT
D: TRBD1; size: few; J: TRBJ2-7; V: TRBV9; CDR3: CASSSGQGVTYEQYF; DNA: TGTGCCAGCAGCAGCGGACAGGGGGTCACCTACGAGCAGTACTTC